The rows below give T cell receptor beta chains drawn from one sample of a study of CD4 T cells in relation to SARS-CoV-2 and coronaviruses. Their cognate antigens are unknown. The repertoire was sequenced with immunoSEQ multiplex PCR; TCRdb's copy has only in-frame clones and lacks some. The table shows 20,000 to 25,000 clones, with around 76% occurring only once. Sequenced input: CD4+ T cells from PBMCs, cultured in vitro. These receptors originate from a human donor in good health. The CDR3 runs from the conserved cysteine through the conserved F or W. A D gene is named only where the DNA matches it firmly. Expanded clones get a size class; other rows say once, few or many, or leave the size out.

cdr3_nt cdr3_aa d_call v_call clone_size j_call
TGTGCCACCAGCAGAGTGGGGTTGTGGTCACCCCTCCACTTT CATSRVGLWSPLHF - TRBV15 - TRBJ1-6
TGTGCCAGCAGTGAAGCTGTCCGATATAGCAATCAGCCCCAGCATTTT CASSEAVRYSNQPQHF - TRBV6-1 - TRBJ1-5
TGTGCCAGCAGCCAAGACCAGAGCCTGAATTCACCCCTCCACTTT CASSQDQSLNSPLHF - TRBV3-1/TRBV3-2 few TRBJ1-6
TGCGCCAGCAGCTCGGGACAGACTGCGAACACCGGGGAGCTGTTTTTT CASSSGQTANTGELFF TRBD1 TRBV5-1 once TRBJ2-2
TGTGCCAGCAGGGGGTTAAAGGGTAGAAACACCATATATTTT CASRGLKGRNTIYF - TRBV2 few TRBJ1-3
TGTGCCAGCAGCGTAGCTTCCGGGGAGCTGTTTTTT CASSVASGELFF - TRBV9 - TRBJ2-2
TGTGCCAGCAGCTTAAGGCCAGCCAGCTCCTACAATGAGCAGTTCTTC CASSLRPASSYNEQFF - TRBV7-3 - TRBJ2-1
TGTGCCAGCAGCTTAGCGAAATTGTCTAGCGGGCTCTCCTACAATGAGCAGTTCTTC CASSLAKLSSGLSYNEQFF TRBD2 TRBV7-2 - TRBJ2-1
TGTGCCAGCAGCCACCCCAAAACGGGAGCCCGCGGATCAGATACGCAGTATTTT CASSHPKTGARGSDTQYF - TRBV4-2 - TRBJ2-3
TGCAGTGCTCCAGAAAACACTGAAGCTTTCTTT CSAPENTEAFF - TRBV20-1 - TRBJ1-1
TGCGCCAGCAGCTTGTTCGCGGGGGCGATCTCCTACGAGCAGTACTTC CASSLFAGAISYEQYF - TRBV5-1 - TRBJ2-7
TGTGCCAGCTCACCTGCAACGGACTCTGGAAACACCATATATTTT CASSPATDSGNTIYF - TRBV18 - TRBJ1-3
TGTGCCAGCAGCTACTACGGATTGGAGCAGTTCTTC CASSYYGLEQFF - TRBV11-2 few TRBJ2-1
TGTGCCAGTCGGGACAGGAGAAACACCGGGGAGCTGTTTTTT CASRDRRNTGELFF TRBD1 TRBV19 - TRBJ2-2
TGTGCCAGCAGTCCCCGACGTGGGGCGGCCGACACCGGGGAGCTGTTTTTT CASSPRRGAADTGELFF - TRBV28 - TRBJ2-2
TGTGCCAGCACCGCTTCGGGGGTCGACTATGGCTACACCTTC CASTASGVDYGYTF - TRBV2 - TRBJ1-2
TGTGCCACCAGCAGAGGTACTTTTGCTGAGCAGTTCTTC CATSRGTFAEQFF - TRBV15 - TRBJ2-1
TGTGCCAGCAGTTTATATAGTCCGGTTGGGGGGTATGAGCAGTTCTTC CASSLYSPVGGYEQFF - TRBV27 - TRBJ2-1
TGTGCCATCAGTGATTTGGATAATTCACCCCTCCACTTT CAISDLDNSPLHF - TRBV10-3 - TRBJ1-6
TGTGCCAGCAGCTTAGTGCGATCCTCGACCAACGAGCAGTACTTC CASSLVRSSTNEQYF - TRBV11-2 - TRBJ2-7
TGTGCCAGCAGCGTGTTTCTGGTCCTCTACGAGCAGTACTTC CASSVFLVLYEQYF - TRBV21-1 - TRBJ2-7
TGTGCCAGCAGTGACTACGAGACTAGCGGGAGATACGAGCAGTACTTC CASSDYETSGRYEQYF TRBD2 TRBV6-1 - TRBJ2-7
TGTGCCAGCAGCTTAGATCGGGGCTTTGAGCAGTTCTTC CASSLDRGFEQFF - TRBV11-3 - TRBJ2-1
TGTGCCAGCAGTTCCTTCTCCTACGAGCAGTACTTC CASSSFSYEQYF - TRBV6-2/TRBV6-3 - TRBJ2-7
TGTGCCAGCATAAGGGGCACAGATACGCAGTATTTT CASIRGTDTQYF - TRBV6-5 - TRBJ2-3
TGTGCCAGCAGCTTAACGGCGGGAGGTCCCCGATCCTACAATGAGCAGTTCTTC CASSLTAGGPRSYNEQFF TRBD2 TRBV7-2 - TRBJ2-1
TGTGCCAGCAGCTTAGGCCAGGGGGCGAGCGCCGGGGAGCTGTTTTTT CASSLGQGASAGELFF TRBD1 TRBV7-6 - TRBJ2-2
TGCGCCAGCAGCACGGACAGGGCACGAGATTTTGGCTACACCTTC CASSTDRARDFGYTF TRBD1 TRBV4-1 - TRBJ1-2
TGCAGCGCCGCGGGGACAGGGCCCGAGCAGTACTTC CSAAGTGPEQYF TRBD1 TRBV29-1 - TRBJ2-7
TGTGCCAGGGGGGAGGCAGGGATCCCACCCTCCTACGAGCAGTACTTC CARGEAGIPPSYEQYF - TRBV3-1/TRBV3-2 - TRBJ2-7
TGTGCCAGTAGTTCAGGGGGTGAAGCTTTCTTT CASSSGGEAFF TRBD1 TRBV19 few TRBJ1-1
TGTGCCAGCAGGGGCCTCCACCAAGAGACCCAGTACTTC CASRGLHQETQYF - TRBV6-6 - TRBJ2-5
TGTGCCAGCACCGTGACGGATGGGGGAGGGGAAAAACTGTTTTTT CASTVTDGGGEKLFF - TRBV6-6 few TRBJ1-4
TGTGCCAGCAGCTTATCACCGACAGGGGGAGGGAACACTGAAGCTTTCTTT CASSLSPTGGGNTEAFF TRBD1 TRBV7-8 - TRBJ1-1
TGTGCCACAACCCAAGGGGGCGTCAATCAGCCCCAGCATTTT CATTQGGVNQPQHF TRBD1 TRBV10-3 - TRBJ1-5
TGTGCCAGTAGTGACCCGCGTGGGGCCCAAGAGACCCAGTACTTC CASSDPRGAQETQYF - TRBV19 large TRBJ2-5
TGTGCCAGCAGCTTGGCGGTGGGATTGAACACTGAAGCTTTCTTT CASSLAVGLNTEAFF - TRBV5-6 - TRBJ1-1
TGTGCCAGTAGTACCGACCGAAACTCTGGAAACACCATATATTTT CASSTDRNSGNTIYF - TRBV19 - TRBJ1-3
TGTGCCTGGGCCGACAGGGGGCTTTCTGGAAACACCATATATTTT CAWADRGLSGNTIYF TRBD1 TRBV30 once TRBJ1-3
TGCGCCAGCAGCCTACGCTATGGGACTAGCTCCCCAGATACGCAGTATTTT CASSLRYGTSSPDTQYF TRBD2 TRBV4-1 - TRBJ2-3